The 25 T cell receptor beta chains reported below all come from one sample, sequenced in a study of CD8 T cells in Susac syndrome. An input of about 0.45 to 1 ug of RNA was subjected to reverse transcription using random hexamers. TCRdb called the immunoSEQ multiplex PCR reads again in MiXCR, with one record for every CDR3 protein. Counted here are around 180,000 distinct CDR3 sequences, approximately 95% occurring once; the ten biggest clones make up around 0.09%. Sequencing used CD4+ T cells from PBMCs. Receptors were obtained from a human donor with multiple sclerosis.

This sequence joins TRBV7-8 and TRBJ2-7; 11 bases line up with TRBD2. Germline values: CDR1 SGHVS, CDR2 FQNEAQ. The CDR3 spans 15 residues. Trimming removed 5 bases from V and 1 base from J; junction bases left unmatched: 4. The CDR3 sequence: CASSRLAGTSYEQYF. The CDR3, as DNA: TGTGCCAGCAGCCGACTAGCGGGGACGTCCTACGAGCAGTACTTC.

This chain connects TRBV20-1 to TRBJ1-5; unclear D gene. Trimming cost V 4 bases and J 2 bases, with 15 bases left between them. CDR3 length: 15 amino acids. CDR1 DFQATT and CDR2 SNEGSKA come from the germline V gene (reference sequence). CDR3 bases: TGCAGTGCTACCATTTCAGGTCTTCGCAATCAGCCCCAGCATTTT. Its translation is CSATISGLRNQPQHF.

This chain links TRBV7-3 with TRBJ2-1; 7 bases are shared with TRBD1. This CDR3 has 15 residues. V lost 5 bases to trimming and J lost 4 bases; unmatched junction nucleotides: 8. CDR1 SGHTA and CDR2 FQGTGA come from the germline V gene. Here the CDR3 DNA reads TGTGCCAGCAGCCTCCAACCGGGACAGTACAATGAGCAGTTCTTC. It encodes CASSLQPGQYNEQFF.

The chain has TRBV4-1 and TRBJ2-7; 9 bases agree with TRBD2. Germline CDR1 reads MGHRA; CDR2 reads YSYEKL. Trimming removed 4 bases from V and 6 bases from J; junction bases left unmatched: 7. The CDR3 consists of 14 residues. The DNA for the CDR3 is TGCGCCAGCAGCCGTGAACTAGCGGGCGGCGAGCAGTACTTC. Protein sequence: CASSRELAGGEQYF.

This clonotype was counted a few times. The chain combines TRBV30 with TRBJ2-7; TRBD2 matches at 7 bases. V lost 0 bases to trimming and J lost 5 bases; unmatched junction nucleotides: 7. Germline CDR1 is GTSNPN and CDR2 is SVGIG (reference sequence). The CDR3 runs 14 residues. Here the CDR3 DNA reads TGTGCCTGGAGTGTACTCTCTGGGGGGGACGAGCAGTACTTC. This gives the protein CAWSVLSGGDEQYF.

The chain employs TRBV10-3 and TRBJ2-2; 7 nucleotides align to TRBD1. CDR1 is ENHRY and CDR2 is SYGVKD in the germline V gene. Trimming cost V 6 bases and J 7 bases; bases outside gene matches: 8. This CDR3 has 14 amino acids. CDR3 sequence reads: CAIRGDRPSGELFF. In DNA form, the CDR3 reads TGTGCCATCAGGGGGGACAGACCCAGCGGGGAGCTGTTTTTT.

The chain couples TRBV9 to TRBJ1-1; D unclear. V lost 0 bases to trimming and J lost 1 base, with 7 bases between them. CDR3 size: 14 residues. The germline CDR1 and CDR2 sequences are SGDLS and YYNGEE. CDR3 bases: TGTGCCAGCAGCGTAGGCCTGGAGAACACTGAAGCTTTCTTT. The encoded protein is CASSVGLENTEAFF.

This chain links TRBV7-3 with TRBJ2-6, with unresolved D. Looked up from germline, CDR1 is SGHTA and CDR2 is FQGTGA. The CDR3 runs 18 residues. V lost 2 bases to trimming and J lost 0 bases, with 14 bases between them. CDR3 sequence reads: CASSLVGVFGSGANVLTF. The CDR3 coding sequence is TGTGCCAGCAGCTTAGTTGGGGTTTTCGGCTCTGGGGCCAACGTCCTGACTTTC. The entire variable domain, with the rest obtained from reference TRBV7-3 and TRBJ2-6, is as follows: GAGVSQTPSNKVTEKGKYVELRCDPISGHTALYWYRQSLGQGPEFLIYFQGTGAADDSGLPNDRFFAVRPEGSVSTLKIQRTERGDSAVYLCASSLVGVFGSGANVLTFGAGSRLTVL.

The rearrangement joins TRBV5-1 to TRBJ2-7; the D is unclear. CDR1 is SGHRS and CDR2 is YFSETQ in the germline V gene. This CDR3 comprises 13 residues. V lost 4 bases and J 3 bases, leaving 11 bases between the germline ends. The CDR3: CASSPLGVYEQYF. The CDR3 bases are TGCGCCAGCAGCCCGCTTGGGGTCTACGAGCAGTACTTC.

The chain couples TRBV7-2 to TRBJ2-5; D remains ambiguous. The V end was cut by 0 bases, the J end by 0 bases, with 5 bases between. Germline lookup yields CDR1 SGHTA and CDR2 FQGNSA. The CDR3 sequence is 14 residues long. Written as DNA, the CDR3 is TGTGCCAGCAGCTTAGCCCGTTACCAAGAGACCCAGTACTTC. Amino acids: CASSLARYQETQYF.

This clonotype was counted a few times. The chain links TRBV7-6 to TRBJ1-4, with D tentatively TRBD1 (5 bases). The CDR3 contains 14 residues. V was cut by 1 base and J by 7 bases, with 10 bases left in between. Germline lookup yields CDR1 SGHVS and CDR2 FNYEAQ. The CDR3 reads CASSLVAGGEKLFF. The CDR3 coding sequence is TGTGCCAGCAGCTTAGTGGCGGGGGGTGAAAAACTGTTTTTT.

This chain connects TRBV24-1 to TRBJ2-1, with 7 bases fitting TRBD1. Germline V CDR1 and CDR2: KGHDR, SFDVKD. The CDR3 length is 17 residues. V was pared by 2 bases and J by 9 bases, with 15 bases of the junction left unmatched. The CDR3 reads CATSDSASEGARGEQFF. In DNA, the CDR3 is TGTGCCACCAGTGATTCGGCCTCTGAGGGGGCGCGTGGTGAGCAGTTCTTC.

This clonotype was recorded only once. V gene TRBV20-1 combines with J gene TRBJ2-1; 7 positions match TRBD2. Germline V lookup: CDR1 DFQATT, CDR2 SNEGSKA (reference sequence). The CDR3 runs to 16 residues. Losses at the gene ends were 2 bases for V and 1 base for J; bases not matched to a gene: 8. The CDR3 nucleotides are TGCAGTGCTAGAAGGTTAGCGGGCTCATCCTACAATGAGCAGTTCTTC. The encoded protein is CSARRLAGSSYNEQFF.

The V gene is TRBV11-2, the J gene TRBJ1-2; D may be TRBD1 (5 bases). Trimming took 5 bases from V and 4 from J, leaving 17 bases between them. CDR1 SGHAT and CDR2 FQNNGV come from the germline V gene. This CDR3 is built from 15 residues. The CDR3 reads CASSQSIQGAYGYTF. In nucleotides, the CDR3 is TGTGCCAGCAGCCAATCTATCCAGGGAGCCTATGGCTACACCTTC. Using reference TRBV11-2 and TRBJ1-2 for the parts outside the CDR3, the full variable domain is EAGVAQSPRYKIIEKRQSVAFWCNPISGHATLYWYQQILGQGPKLLIQFQNNGVVDDSQLPKDRFSAERLKGVDSTLKIQPAKLEDSAVYLCASSQSIQGAYGYTFGSGTRLTVV.

The CDR3 spells CASVNTGELFF. In DNA, the CDR3 is TGTGCCAGCGTGAACACCGGGGAGCTGTTTTTT. The chain has TRBV2 and TRBJ2-2; D gene unclear. Germline V gene lookup returns CDR1 SNHLY and CDR2 FYNNEI. Deletions cut 8 bases from V and 1 base from J, with 2 bases between. This CDR3 comprises 11 residues.

This chain connects TRBV3-1 to TRBJ2-5; D is unclear. The CDR3 is 12 residues long. V shed 4 bases and J shed 4 bases, with 7 bases lying between them. The V gene's germline CDR1 is LGHDT and CDR2 YNNKEL (reference sequence). This CDR3 reads CASSRLLETQYF. CDR3 coding DNA: TGTGCCAGCAGCCGCCTATTAGAGACCCAGTACTTC.

This clonotype showed up just once. This chain links TRBV19 with TRBJ2-5; tentatively, D is TRBD1 or TRBD2 (5 bases each). V lost 6 bases and J lost 10, with 18 bases in between. Germline V gene data show CDR1 as LNHDA and CDR2 as SQIVND (reference sequence). This CDR3 contains 13 residues. The CDR3 DNA reads TGTGCCAGTAGGGACACTAGGACTCGAAACCAGTACTTC. Residues: CASRDTRTRNQYF.

The chain employs TRBV6-5 and TRBJ2-7; no definite D call. The CDR3 has 15 amino acids. Germline loops: CDR1 MNHEY, CDR2 SVGAGI. Between the trimmed V and J ends, which lost 0 bases and 5 bases, there was a span of 14 bases. The CDR3 protein is CASSYSKWRLDEQYF. DNA of the CDR3: TGTGCCAGCAGTTACTCGAAATGGAGACTCGACGAGCAGTACTTC.

The J gene is TRBJ2-1, the V gene TRBV10-3; 7 nucleotides match TRBD2. Trimming cost V 4 bases and J 5 bases; bases outside gene matches: 8. Germline V lookup: CDR1 ENHRY, CDR2 SYGVKD. The CDR3 has 15 residues. CDR3 DNA sequence: TGTGCCATCAGTGGGGGACTACGGAGGAACAATGAGCAGTTCTTC. Protein: CAISGGLRRNNEQFF.

DNA of the CDR3: TGTGCCAGCAGACAAAAAGGGGGTGAGCAGTTCTTC. It translates to CASRQKGGEQFF. The chain has TRBV12-3 or TRBV12-4 and TRBJ2-1; the D gene is possibly TRBD1 (6 bases). This CDR3 has 12 amino acids. The V gene lost 6 bases and the J gene lost 9 bases, with 12 bases spanning the gap.

V is TRBV28 and J is TRBJ1-1; possibly TRBD1 for D (5 bases). Trimming shortened V by 6 bases and J by 2 bases, and 13 bases separated the two germline ends. The CDR3 has 14 amino acids. From germline, CDR1 is MDHEN and CDR2 SYDVKM. The CDR3 here is CASRPPTDNTEAFF. The CDR3 DNA sequence: TGTGCCAGCAGACCCCCGACAGATAACACTGAAGCTTTCTTT.

This chain links TRBV20-1 with TRBJ2-7; D is possibly TRBD1 or TRBD2 (6 bases each). Trimming removed 6 bases at V and 4 bases at J, with 10 bases between. CDR3 length: 11 residues. Germline-derived CDR1 and CDR2 are DFQATT and SNEGSKA (reference sequence). The CDR3 DNA is TGCAGTGCCAAGGGGGGTTACGAGCAGTACTTC. Its protein product is CSAKGGYEQYF.

The chain uses TRBV7-2 and TRBJ2-3; D is undetermined. Deletions cut 4 bases from V and 7 bases from J, with 9 bases between. This CDR3 region has 12 residues. The germline V gene encodes CDR1 SGHTA and CDR2 FQGNSA. The CDR3 here is CASSSILYTQYF. DNA of the CDR3: TGTGCCAGCAGCTCGATTCTCTATACGCAGTATTTT.

This clonotype was seen a few times. V is TRBV20-1 and J is TRBJ2-1; no firm D call. The CDR3 covers 10 residues. Germline lookup yields CDR1 DFQATT and CDR2 SNEGSKA (reference sequence). V lost 5 bases, J lost 4 bases, and 3 bases lay in between. CDR3 loop: CSAQYNEQFF. The CDR3 DNA sequence: TGCAGTGCTCAGTACAATGAGCAGTTCTTC.

This chain joins TRBV9 and TRBJ1-2; D unresolved. The V end was cut by 0 bases, the J end by 3 bases, with 12 bases between. This CDR3 has 15 residues. Germline V lookup: CDR1 SGDLS, CDR2 YYNGEE. CDR3 nucleotide sequence: TGTGCCAGCAGCGTAGCTCTCACGGCCCACTATGGCTACACCTTC. Protein product: CASSVALTAHYGYTF. Looking up the rest from reference TRBV9 and TRBJ1-2 gives the full variable domain: DSGVTQTPKHLITATGQRVTLRCSPRSGDLSVYWYQQSLDQGLQFLIQYYNGEERAKGNILERFSAQQFPDLHSELNLSSLELGDSALYFCASSVALTAHYGYTFGSGTRLTVV.